Listed here is a single TCR beta chain. Its antigen is still unknown. Base qualities are not at hand, and no much larger clone is one base apart. Cut back by 0 bases and 2 bases, the V and J ends lie 10 bases apart. CDR1 and CDR2 are read off the germline V gene as SGHRS and YFSETQ. The CDR3 starts with the cysteine, ends with the phenylalanine, and has 15 residues. Only the CDR3 part of the read is kept: 45 bases, read in frame from the first base. The data were obtained in a study of T cell responses to AZD1222 COVID-19 vaccine (dated by TCRdb to about 2021). In the study overall: TCR sequencing covered more than 230 trial participants: 207 given two doses of AZD1222 and about 26 given two doses of MenACWY control vaccine. Trial participants were enrolled into age subgroups of 18-55, 56-69 and 70-plus years, which contained about 160, 30 and 59 TCR-sequenced participants, respectively.

The time point label on this specimen signifies: about 28 days (+/-7) after the second vaccine dose. Because spike-specific TCR depth and breadth did not differ between the two schedules, AZD1222 recipients who got a second dose at roughly 4 weeks were pooled with those who got a second dose at roughly 12 weeks. Samples from vaccinated people were obtained from the UK trials COV001 and COV002, which included a single-blind randomized controlled phase 2/3 trial of AZD1222 (ChAdOx1 nCoV-19) in healthy adults. Trial participant PBMC samples were collected at day 0 and day 28 after the second dose for TCRbeta chain sequencing. Overall study results and their limits: Participants were mostly white British, with more females than males. The authors suggested clonal diversity may have been underestimated. Conclusions about previously exposed vaccinees were limited because only six AZD1222 recipients were SARS-CoV-2 seropositive at baseline. Spike-specific TCR breadth and depth rose significantly after two AZD1222 doses compared with day 0 and with MenACWY recipients. The vaccine-associated CD4 TCRs covered the entire spike protein, and the dominant responses fell in regions 160-218 and 743-854. In the small 56-69-year group, the increase in depth fell short of significance, most likely because of low power. Because no day 14 peak-response samples were available, repertoires were characterized only after the peak T cell response. Reportedly, close to half of the unique spike-specific TCRs recognized epitopes lying outside the regions that are mutated in the B.1.351 and B.1.1.7 variants.

The CDR3 regions of human TCRbeta chains were analyzed by immunosequencing. Processing in the source paper ran as follows. Repertoire TCRs were matched against a reference library of SARS-CoV-2-specific TCRs generated with the MIRA antigen-specificity platform. Breadth meant the fraction of unique TCRs that were SARS-CoV-2-associated, whereas depth meant the fraction of total T cells that were SARS-CoV-2-associated. Each spike-specific TCR was assigned to its reactive spike region and to a CD4 or CD8 class using the MIRA data. Log10-transformed breadth and depth values were compared by one-way ANOVA with Sidak's multiple comparisons tests. This is the immuneACCESS table as TCRdb keeps it, with only in-frame sequences that have V and J called. A part of the clones is gone; compared with another copy, unresolved V genes explain less than half, and the rest is unexplained. D and trimming come from the DNA, and the V and J calls and clone size come from that table. The sample table lists 160,000 or so clones, roughly nine tenths of them with a count of one. Over 1.2% of the sample is in the top ten clones.

The receptor was isolated from an adult who received the AZD1222 COVID-19 vaccine. The sequences come from peripheral blood, collected 28 days after the second AZD1222 dose. The rearrangement combines TRBV5-1 with TRBJ2-3; the D gene identity is not certain. The nucleotide sequence is given as TGCGCCAGCAGCTTGGCGGTGGGGTTCACAGATACGCAGTATTTT. Translated, it reads CASSLAVGFTDTQYF.